Following are 28 T cell receptor beta chains from one sample sequenced in a study of OX40 agonist ivuxolimab in advanced cancers. Only in-frame clones appear in the TCRdb table, and some are missing; sequencing was by immunoSEQ multiplex PCR. The sample holds 65,000 to 95,000 clones, approximately 90% seen once. The sample was CD4+ or CD8+ T cells sorted from blood, taken in a trial of the OX40 agonist ivuxolimab. Receptor source: an adult with an advanced solid tumor such as melanoma, head and neck, liver or kidney cancer.

The chain uses TRBV13 and TRBJ2-5; 11 positions match TRBD1. CDR1 and CDR2 (germline): PRHDT, FYEKMQ (reference sequence). With 8 bases clipped from V and 7 bases from J, the junction kept 9 bases outside the gene matches. The CDR3 extends over 14 amino acids. The chain's CDR3 is CASGPGTGGMTQYF. The DNA of the CDR3 is TGTGCCAGCGGACCCGGGACAGGGGGAATGACCCAGTACTTC.

The chain recombines TRBV6-5 with TRBJ2-1; no firm D call. The CDR3 runs 12 residues. The V gene's germline CDR1 is MNHEY and CDR2 SVGAGI. V was clipped by 5 bases and J by 9 bases, with 11 bases between them. CDR3 sequence reads: CASSQFQPEQFF. CDR3 nucleotides: TGTGCCAGCAGTCAATTCCAGCCTGAGCAGTTCTTC.

J is TRBJ1-3 and V is TRBV7-9; D remains ambiguous. V was trimmed by 2 bases and J by 1 base, leaving 6 bases between them. In germline, CDR1 is SEHNR, CDR2 FQNEAQ (reference sequence). This CDR3 has 14 residues. The CDR3 spells CASSLIDSGNTIYF. In DNA form, the CDR3 reads TGTGCCAGCAGCTTAATCGATTCTGGAAACACCATATATTTT. Complete variable domain (other parts from reference TRBV7-9 and TRBJ1-3): DTGVSQNPRHKITKRGQNVTFRCDPISEHNRLYWYRQTLGQGPEFLTYFQNEAQLEKSRLLSDRFSAERPKGSFSTLEIQRTEQGDSAMYLCASSLIDSGNTIYFGEGSWLTVV.

This chain links TRBV7-2 with TRBJ2-3, with 11 bases lining up with TRBD2. The ends lost 0 bases at V and 2 bases at J; junction bases unmatched: 4. Per germline, CDR1 SGHTA and CDR2 FQGNSA. The CDR3 sequence is 17 residues long. CDR3 in amino acids: CASSLASGGAVTDTQYF. The CDR3 coding sequence is TGTGCCAGCAGCTTAGCTAGCGGGGGGGCCGTCACAGATACGCAGTATTTT. Combining the CDR3 with reference TRBV7-2 and TRBJ2-3 gives the whole variable domain GAGVSQSPSNKVTEKGKDVELRCDPISGHTALYWYRQSLGQGLEFLIYFQGNSAPDKSGLPSDRFSAERTGGSVSTLTIQRTQQEDSAVYLCASSLASGGAVTDTQYFGPGTRLTVL.

V is TRBV7-9 and J is TRBJ2-7; D gene unclear. V dropped 5 bases and J dropped 1 base, with 9 bases sitting between them. The CDR3 extends over 13 amino acids. Per the germline V gene, CDR1 is SEHNR and CDR2 is FQNEAQ (reference sequence). The CDR3 DNA reads TGTGCCAGCAGCCTATTTGTTTCCTACGAGCAGTACTTC. Protein product: CASSLFVSYEQYF.

The rearrangement links TRBV11-2 to TRBJ2-7, with 11 bases fitting TRBD2. Trimming at V came to 1 base and at J to 0 bases, leaving 8 bases not matched to a gene. Germline CDR1 and CDR2: SGHAT and FQNNGV. The CDR3 is made up of 18 amino acids. The CDR3: CASSLVVTGTSGSYEQYF. The CDR3 DNA follows: TGTGCCAGCAGCTTAGTAGTGACGGGGACTAGCGGCTCCTACGAGCAGTACTTC.

The gene calls are TRBV5-1 and TRBJ2-1; D not resolved. V was clipped by 5 bases and J by 6 bases, with 15 bases between them. The CDR3 is made up of 14 amino acids. The germline V gene has CDR1 SGHRS and CDR2 YFSETQ. CDR3 loop: CASSSYSFANEQFF. The CDR3 DNA sequence: TGCGCCAGCAGTAGTTACTCCTTCGCCAATGAGCAGTTCTTC.

The DNA for the CDR3 is TGTGCCAGCAGTGACCTCCGGCGTAATTCACCCCTCCACTTT. Its protein product is CASSDLRRNSPLHF. This sequence joins TRBV2 and TRBJ1-6; D call uncertain. V gave up 3 bases and J gave up 6 bases, with 9 bases separating them. This CDR3 spans 14 amino acids. CDR1 SNHLY and CDR2 FYNNEI come from the germline V gene. Variable domain in full (rest from reference TRBV2 and TRBJ1-6): EPEVTQTPSHQVTQMGQEVILRCVPISNHLYFYWYRQILGQKVEFLVSFYNNEISEKSEIFDDQFSVERPDGSNFTLKIRSTKLEDSAMYFCASSDLRRNSPLHFGNGTRLTVT.

The chain employs TRBV6-6 and TRBJ1-4, with D perhaps matching TRBD1 (6 bases). V shed 0 bases and J shed 8 bases, with 13 bases lying between them. The CDR3 consists of 15 residues. Per germline, CDR1 MNHNY and CDR2 SVGAGI (reference sequence). The CDR3 sequence is CASSYSGGALEKLFF. The CDR3 nucleotides are TGTGCCAGCAGTTACTCGGGGGGGGCTCTGGAAAAACTGTTTTTT.

Comments on this clone: Germline is not matched at one junction end, which may reflect a read error. The V and J genes are TRBV19 and TRBJ2-7; the match to TRBD1 covers 7 bases. Germline V gene data show CDR1 as LNHDA and CDR2 as SQIVND (reference sequence). The CDR3 spans 12 residues. In nucleotides, the CDR3 is TGTGCCAGTAGTATGGGGACAGAGGATAAGGACTTC. This sequence encodes CASSMGTEDKDF.

V usage is TRBV18 and J usage is TRBJ2-7, with 9 positions matching TRBD2. Germline lookup yields CDR1 KGHSH and CDR2 LQKENI. The CDR3 extends over 14 amino acids. J was trimmed by 6 bases and V by 6 bases; bases with no gene match: 9. The CDR3 DNA is TGTGCCAGCTCCCTTAGCGGGGGCGAGTGCGAGCAGTACTTC. Amino acid sequence: CASSLSGGECEQYF. Full variable domain (outside the CDR3, taken from reference TRBV18 and TRBJ2-7): NAGVMQNPRHLVRRRGQEARLRCSPMKGHSHVYWYRQLPEEGLKFMVYLQKENIIDESGMPKERFSAEFPKEGPSILRIQQVVRGDSAAYFCASSLSGGECEQYFGPGTRLTVT.

This sequence joins TRBV30 and TRBJ2-5, with D perhaps matching TRBD2 (6 bases). CDR3 length: 14 amino acids. Germline V gene data show CDR1 as GTSNPN and CDR2 as SVGIG (reference sequence). The germline V and J ends were trimmed by 4 bases and 1 base, with 13 bases remaining between them. DNA for the CDR3: TGTGCCTGGACGTCTAGCGCACGCCAAGAGACCCAGTACTTC. As protein: CAWTSSARQETQYF.

The genes are TRBV9 and TRBJ2-7; unclear D gene. The CDR3 has 12 amino acids. CDR1 and CDR2 from the germline V gene are SGDLS and YYNGEE. V lost 4 bases, J lost 6 bases, and 11 bases lay in between. CDR3 bases: TGTGCCAGCAGCTCGTCCCCTGGCGAGCAGTACTTC. Protein: CASSSSPGEQYF.

CDR3 sequence: CASSNIAGSAYNEQFF. CDR3 DNA: TGTGCCAGCAGTAATATAGCGGGTAGCGCCTACAATGAGCAGTTCTTC. This sequence joins TRBV27 and TRBJ2-1, with TRBD2 matching 7 bases. The V gene's germline CDR1 is MNHEY and CDR2 SMNVEV (reference sequence). The CDR3 totals 16 residues. V was clipped by 5 bases and J by 2 bases; unmatched bases: 9.

This chain uses TRBV27 with TRBJ1-6; D not certain. V lost 4 bases to trimming and J lost 7 bases, with 17 bases between them. CDR1 and CDR2 from the germline V gene are MNHEY and SMNVEV (reference sequence). The CDR3 is made up of 16 amino acids. CDR3 DNA sequence: TGTGCCAGCAGTTCGATCGCTCCGGACGCGAATTCACCCCTCCACTTT. Amino acids: CASSSIAPDANSPLHF.

The V call is TRBV5-4, the J call TRBJ2-7; 10 bases map to TRBD1. The germline gives CDR1 SGHNT, CDR2 YYREEE (reference sequence). V lost 9 bases to trimming and J lost 6 bases; unmatched junction nucleotides: 12. The CDR3 runs to 14 residues. CDR3 amino acids: CANPAGTGDVEQYF. The CDR3 DNA reads TGTGCCAACCCAGCCGGGACAGGGGATGTCGAGCAGTACTTC.

The chain carries TRBV19 and TRBJ2-7; unclear D gene. V lost 3 bases and J lost 2, with 8 bases in between. Germline lookup yields CDR1 LNHDA and CDR2 SQIVND (reference sequence). This CDR3 spans 13 amino acids. Written as DNA, the CDR3 is TGTGCCAGTAGTATGCACTCAGCCTACGAGCAGTACTTC. Its protein product is CASSMHSAYEQYF.

The rearrangement uses TRBV9 and TRBJ2-7; TRBD1 agrees at 8 bases. The CDR3 length is 14 residues. Germline CDR1 and CDR2: SGDLS and YYNGEE. Trimming took 6 bases from V and 3 from J; bases not matched to a gene: 8. This chain's CDR3 is CASTTGQGCYEQYF. The CDR3 DNA reads TGTGCCAGCACCACAGGACAGGGATGCTACGAGCAGTACTTC.

The rearrangement links TRBV5-6 to TRBJ2-1, with D maybe TRBD2 (5 bases). The CDR3 contains 14 residues. Germline CDR1 is SGHDT and CDR2 is YYEEEE. Trimming shortened V by 0 bases and J by 3 bases, and 7 bases separated the two germline ends. CDR3 amino acids: CASSLAGSYNEQFF. Here the CDR3 DNA reads TGTGCCAGCAGCTTGGCGGGGAGCTACAATGAGCAGTTCTTC.

The rearrangement joins TRBV4-1 to TRBJ1-3; D unclear. Between the trimmed V and J ends, which lost 0 bases and 0 bases, there was a span of 9 bases. This CDR3 has 16 residues. From germline, CDR1 is MGHRA and CDR2 YSYEKL. The chain's CDR3 is CASSQDPLSSGNTIYF. CDR3 coding DNA: TGCGCCAGCAGCCAAGACCCCTTGAGCTCTGGAAACACCATATATTTT.

This rearrangement joins TRBV7-8 to TRBJ2-1, with 11 bases aligning to TRBD2. CDR1 is SGHVS, CDR2 FQNEAQ, per germline. Trimming at V came to 5 bases and at J to 4 bases, leaving 13 bases not matched to a gene. CDR3 length: 18 residues. The CDR3 sequence is CASSQGLAGGDLYNEQFF. Written as DNA, the CDR3 is TGTGCCAGCAGCCAAGGCCTAGCGGGGGGTGATCTATACAATGAGCAGTTCTTC.

The gene calls are TRBV9 and TRBJ2-7, with D perhaps TRBD1 or TRBD2 (6 bases each). With 0 bases removed from V and 0 bases from J, the gap between germline ends came to 10 bases. This CDR3 region has 15 residues. Germline CDR1 SGDLS, CDR2 YYNGEE. The CDR3 DNA reads TGTGCCAGCAGCGTAGGGGGGGCCAGCTCCTACGAGCAGTACTTC. Residues: CASSVGGASSYEQYF. The variable domain in full, completed from reference TRBV9 and TRBJ2-7, reads DSGVTQTPKHLITATGQRVTLRCSPRSGDLSVYWYQQSLDQGLQFLIQYYNGEERAKGNILERFSAQQFPDLHSELNLSSLELGDSALYFCASSVGGASSYEQYFGPGTRLTVT.

In regard to this clone: The sample carries other DNA sequences with the same CDR3. V and J are TRBV5-4 and TRBJ2-7; D perhaps matches TRBD2 (7 bases). Per germline, CDR1 SGHNT and CDR2 YYREEE (reference sequence). The CDR3 has 15 amino acids. The V end lost 0 bases, the J end lost 4 bases, and 14 bases lay between the germline ends. This CDR3 reads CASSLVGGGTYEQYF. DNA of the CDR3: TGTGCCAGCAGCTTGGTGGGAGGGGGTACGTACGAGCAGTACTTC.

In DNA, the CDR3 is TGTGCCAGCAGTTCCGGGACAGGGGGCCGAGGCGAGCAGTACTTC. Translated: CASSSGTGGRGEQYF. The chain recombines TRBV27 with TRBJ2-7, with TRBD1 matching 12 bases. V lost 4 bases to trimming and J lost 6 bases; unmatched junction nucleotides: 7. Germline V CDR1 and CDR2: MNHEY, SMNVEV (reference sequence). The CDR3 sequence is 15 residues long.

This clone came up once. V is TRBV5-8 and J is TRBJ1-4; 10 bases fit TRBD1. V was pared by 2 bases and J by 10 bases, with 2 bases of the junction left unmatched. Germline V gene sequence: CDR1 SGHTS, CDR2 YDEGEE. The CDR3 runs 13 residues. In DNA, the CDR3 is TGTGCCAGCAGCTTTCGGACAGGGGGAAAACTGTTTTTT. Its protein product is CASSFRTGGKLFF.

This chain connects TRBV28 to TRBJ1-4, with D possibly TRBD1 on 5 matching bases. CDR3 length: 15 amino acids. In germline, CDR1 is MDHEN, CDR2 SYDVKM. V lost 2 bases, J lost 5 bases, and 12 bases lay in between. CDR3 residues: CASSLGPEGNEKLFF. The DNA of the CDR3 is TGTGCCAGCAGTTTAGGGCCGGAGGGGAATGAAAAACTGTTTTTT. The full variable domain, completed using reference TRBV28 and TRBJ1-4, is DVKVTQSSRYLVKRTGEKVFLECVQDMDHENMFWYRQDPGLGLRLIYFSYDVKMKEKGDIPEGYSVSREKKERFSLILESASTNQTSMYLCASSLGPEGNEKLFFGSGTQLSVL.

The chain uses TRBV19 and TRBJ1-2; D remains unclear. V was shortened by 6 bases and J by 0 bases, with 5 bases between the two germline ends. CDR1 and CDR2 (germline): LNHDA, SQIVND (reference sequence). The length of the CDR3 is 12 residues. CDR3 nucleotide sequence: TGTGCCAGTAGCCGACCTAACTATGGCTACACCTTC. This gives the protein CASSRPNYGYTF.

J is TRBJ2-3 and V is TRBV15, with D perhaps matching TRBD1 or TRBD2 (6 bases each). Germline V gene lookup returns CDR1 LNHNV and CDR2 YYDKDF (reference sequence). This CDR3 is 15 amino acids long. V gave up 5 bases and J gave up 3 bases, with 15 bases separating them. The CDR3 nucleotides are TGTGCCACCAGCGTCCGGGGGCTCTGGACAGATACGCAGTATTTT. Protein: CATSVRGLWTDTQYF.